A selection of T cell receptor beta chains follows, all from one sample in a study of human T cells and chemical hapten exposure. TCRdb re-called the RACE reads with MiXCR, one entry per CDR3 protein. The sample yields 40,000 or so distinct CDR3 sequences, about 12% seen once. Sequencing used whole blood, obtained in connection with sensitization to the hapten diphenylcyclopropenone (DPC). The source is a woman in her 40s with alopecia areata. Some clones in this sample may be carry-over from other donors' samples. Each CDR3 is given with its conserved first and last residue. D genes are given only for firm matches. Clone size, where shown, is once, few, many, or a class for clones that have expanded.

>TRBJ1-1|.|TRBV10-3|14|.
TGTGCCATCAGTGACAGGCCCAGAGTCGAGGAAGCTTTCTTT
CAISDRPRVEEAFF
>TRBJ1-2|TRBD1|TRBV30|16|.
TGTGCCTGGACCCGCGGGACAGGGACCAGGAACTATGGCTACACCTTC
CAWTRGTGTRNYGYTF
>TRBJ1-5|TRBD1|TRBV7-9|13|few
TGTGCCAGCAGCTCGACAGGGAGTCAGCCCCAGCATTTT
CASSSTGSQPQHF
>TRBJ2-7|.|TRBV5-1|14|many
TGCGCCAGCAGCTTGGGACCGGGAGCCTACGAGCAGTACTTC
CASSLGPGAYEQYF
>TRBJ2-1|.|TRBV7-2|13|.
TGTGCCAGCAGCTCCACCCACACTGGTGAGCAGTTCTTC
CASSSTHTGEQFF
>TRBJ2-3|.|TRBV7-2|14|few
TGTGCCAGCAGCTTAGCGGGTCTGAGAGATACGCAGTATTTT
CASSLAGLRDTQYF
>TRBJ2-3|TRBD2|TRBV7-8|16|many
TGTGCCAGCAGCTTAGCGCGGGGGGTAAGCACAGATACGCAGTATTTT
CASSLARGVSTDTQYF
>TRBJ2-1|.|TRBV4-1|15|.
TGCGCCAGCAGCCATGTATTGAGAACCAACAATGAGCAGTTCTTC
CASSHVLRTNNEQFF
>TRBJ2-5|.|TRBV10-1|15|many
TGCGCCAGCAACGACAGGACTTGGTACCAAGAGACCCAGTACTTC
CASNDRTWYQETQYF
>TRBJ2-3|.|TRBV11-3|14|many
TGTGCCAGCAGCTTGGACGGGGGCACAGATACGCAGTATTTT
CASSLDGGTDTQYF
>TRBJ2-1|.|TRBV7-8|14|many
TGTGCCAGCGGGCCCCACGAAGGGGCGGATGAGCAGTTCTTC
CASGPHEGADEQFF
>TRBJ2-3|.|TRBV12-3/TRBV12-4|15|many
TGTGCCAGCAGTCACACAGGGCTCGACGGCATTACGCAGTATTTT
CASSHTGLDGITQYF
>TRBJ2-5|TRBD2|TRBV9|16|few
TGTGCCAGCAGCGATGGGACTAGCGGGGAAGGGGAGACCCAGTACTTC
CASSDGTSGEGETQYF
>TRBJ2-1|.|TRBV20-1|13|many
TGCAGTGCTCGGGACAATGGGGAGGATGAGCAGTTCTTC
CSARDNGEDEQFF
>TRBJ2-5|TRBD2|TRBV10-2|16|few
TGCGCCAGCAGTGAGTCAAAGCTAGCGGGTGGAGAGACCCAGTACTTC
CASSESKLAGGETQYF
>TRBJ2-3|.|TRBV28|14|.
TGTGCCAGCAGCTTCCTCGACAGAACAGATACGCAGTATTTT
CASSFLDRTDTQYF
>TRBJ1-6|.|TRBV28|16|few
TGTGCCAGCAGCTACGCCATGAGTGCCTATAATTCACCCCTCCACTTT
CASSYAMSAYNSPLHF
>TRBJ1-6|.|TRBV25-1|15|many
TGTGCCAGCAGTGAATTACCAGGAGGCAATTCACCCCTCCACTTT
CASSELPGGNSPLHF
>TRBJ1-1|.|TRBV29-1|11|few
TGCAGCGTGGAGGAGAACACTGAAGCTTTCTTT
CSVEENTEAFF
>TRBJ2-3|.|TRBV2|11|many
TGTGCCAGCAGCACCGCGGATACGCAGTATTTT
CASSTADTQYF
>TRBJ2-1|.|TRBV7-2|16|many
TGTGCCAGCAGCGAACGACGAAGGAGCTCCTACAATGAGCAGTTCTTC
CASSERRRSSYNEQFF
>TRBJ2-1|.|TRBV28|13|few
TGTGCCAGCAGTCCACGAGACACAAAGCTTAAGACGTTC
CASSPRDTKLKTF
>TRBJ2-1|.|TRBV6-4|15|few
TGTGCCAGCAGTCCGGAGGAGGGGAGGAGCGATGAGCAGTTCTTC
CASSPEEGRSDEQFF
>TRBJ1-2|TRBD1|TRBV7-9|15|few
TGTGCCAGCAGCCCAGGGACACGGAGACAGGGGGGCTACACCTTC
CASSPGTRRQGGYTF
>TRBJ2-6|.|TRBV9|17|many
TGTGCCAGCAGCGTAGAGACTTCATCTTCTGGGGCCAACGTCCTGACTTTC
CASSVETSSSGANVLTF
>TRBJ2-7|.|TRBV2|14|few
TGTGCCAGCAGTGAAGCGAGGGGTCCCTACGAGCAGTACTTC
CASSEARGPYEQYF
>TRBJ1-2|TRBD1|TRBV4-1|15|many
TGCGCCAGCAGTCCCTTGGAACAGGGGCAGGGTGGCTACACCTTC
CASSPLEQGQGGYTF
>TRBJ2-1|TRBD2|TRBV10-3|15|many
TGTGCCATCAGCCCGGGACTAGCGGGGGGGAATGAGCAGTTCTTC
CAISPGLAGGNEQFF
>TRBJ2-3|.|TRBV14|16|many
TGTGCCAGCAGCCAAGTTGGGGGGTCTAGCACAGATACGCAGTATTTT
CASSQVGGSSTDTQYF
>TRBJ2-1|TRBD2|TRBV12-3/TRBV12-4|15|.
TGTGCCAGCAGTTCAGTAGCGGGAGGTTACAATGAGCAGTTCTTC
CASSSVAGGYNEQFF
>TRBJ2-7|TRBD2|TRBV29-1|14|medium-sized
TGCAGCGTTGAAGGGGTAGCGGGAGACAAAGAGCAGTACTTC
CSVEGVAGDKEQYF
>TRBJ2-5|.|TRBV5-1|15|.
TGCGCCAGCAGCGTAAACACAGGACAGCAAGAGACCCAGTACTTC
CASSVNTGQQETQYF
>TRBJ2-6|.|TRBV28|18|few
TGTGCCAGCAGTTTGCAACAGACCCAACACTCTGGGGCCAACGTCCTGACTTTC
CASSLQQTQHSGANVLTF
>TRBJ1-6|.|TRBV2|13|few
TGTGCCAGCAGGACAGGAGTGAATTCACCCCTCCACTTT
CASRTGVNSPLHF
>TRBJ2-3|TRBD2|TRBV13|19|many
TGTGCCAGCAGCTTAGGTGGACTAGCGGGATCGGGTACGGTAGATACGCAGTATTTT
CASSLGGLAGSGTVDTQYF
>TRBJ2-3|.|TRBV5-1|13|.
TGCGCCAGCAGCTTCCGGGACACAGATACGCAGTATTTT
CASSFRDTDTQYF
>TRBJ2-7|.|TRBV2|14|few
TGTGCCAGCAGTGGACAGGGAGGAACCTACGAGCAGTACTTC
CASSGQGGTYEQYF